These T cell receptor beta chains were read from a single sample in a study of T cell responses to AZD1222 COVID-19 vaccine. Profiling relied on immunoSEQ multiplex PCR, and the TCRdb table lists in-frame clones only, not all of them. This table holds roughly 140,000 clones, about nine tenths found once. The sequencing used peripheral blood, collected on day 0 of AZD1222 vaccination. The receptors shown here come from an adult in good health. Each CDR3 is given with its conserved first and last residue. The D gene is left open where the match is weak. Clone size is shown for a subset of rows, as once, few, many or a class of expanded clone.

cdr3_nt	cdr3_aa	clone_size	cdr3_length	j_call	d_call	v_call
TGTGCCAGTAGTATAACCGATTACAGGACCGAGCAGTACTTC	CASSITDYRTEQYF	.	14	TRBJ2-7	.	TRBV19
TGTGCCAGCAGCTTCAGGGGGAGCAATCAGCCCCAGCATTTT	CASSFRGSNQPQHF	.	14	TRBJ1-5	TRBD1	TRBV11-3
TGTGCCAGCAGTGAAGGGACAGTCTATGGCTACACCTTC	CASSEGTVYGYTF	.	13	TRBJ1-2	.	TRBV6-1
TGTGCCAGCAGCTTTGAACGGGGATCGAGCAATCAGCCCCAGCATTTT	CASSFERGSSNQPQHF	.	16	TRBJ1-5	.	TRBV12-1
TGTGCCAGCAGCTTAGGACTAGCCGAGCAATACGAGCAGTACTTC	CASSLGLAEQYEQYF	.	15	TRBJ2-7	TRBD2	TRBV7-9
TGTGCCAGCACGTTGAGAAACACCGGGGAGCTGTTTTTT	CASTLRNTGELFF	.	13	TRBJ2-2	.	TRBV12-3/TRBV12-4
TGTGCCGGGGGCGGGCGGGAGTCCTACAATGAGCAGTTCTTC	CAGGGRESYNEQFF	.	14	TRBJ2-1	.	TRBV7-9
TGCGCCAGCAGCCAAGTTCCCCCCGGGCAGGGGGCTTTGGGTACGCAGTATTTT	CASSQVPPGQGALGTQYF	.	18	TRBJ2-3	TRBD1	TRBV4-3
TGTGCCAGCAGTTTTGATGCCTATAAGACCCAGTACTTC	CASSFDAYKTQYF	.	13	TRBJ2-5	.	TRBV27
TGTGCCACCAGCCCAGGGACTAGCGGGAAGGGGGGAGAGACCCAGTACTTC	CATSPGTSGKGGETQYF	.	17	TRBJ2-5	TRBD2	TRBV24-1
TGTGCCACCAGCTTTCAGGGAGGGGCGGTTGAGCAGTTCTTC	CATSFQGGAVEQFF	.	14	TRBJ2-1	TRBD2	TRBV15
TGTGCCAGCACCTCCCAAGAGACCCAGTACTTC	CASTSQETQYF	.	11	TRBJ2-5	.	TRBV12-3/TRBV12-4
TGTGCCAGCAGCCGCACCAGTAACAATGAGCAGTTCTTC	CASSRTSNNEQFF	.	13	TRBJ2-1	.	TRBV6-2/TRBV6-3
TGTGCCAGCAGCGTAGCGGGACAGGGAGGTGGCTACACCTTC	CASSVAGQGGGYTF	.	14	TRBJ1-2	TRBD1	TRBV9
TGTGCCAGCAGCTTAGCGCAGGGGGCGAACTATGGCTACACCTTC	CASSLAQGANYGYTF	.	15	TRBJ1-2	TRBD1	TRBV7-9
TGTGCCAGCAGTTTAGGTTTCGGACAGGGAAGAATGAACACTGAAGCTTTCTTT	CASSLGFGQGRMNTEAFF	.	18	TRBJ1-1	TRBD1	TRBV28
TGTGCCAGCAGCCATACAGGGTTCGGGTACAATGAGCAGTTCTTC	CASSHTGFGYNEQFF	.	15	TRBJ2-1	.	TRBV3-1/TRBV3-2
TGTGCCAGCAGTTCGGTGACAGGTGAGACGGGAGAGCAGTACTTC	CASSSVTGETGEQYF	.	15	TRBJ2-7	.	TRBV27
TGTGCCAACTCTCCGGGGGGACAGGGGGCGTACGAGCAGTACTTC	CANSPGGQGAYEQYF	once	15	TRBJ2-7	TRBD1	TRBV28
TGTGCCACCAGTGATTTTTTGGGAAATCAGCCCCAGCATTTT	CATSDFLGNQPQHF	.	14	TRBJ1-5	.	TRBV24-1
TGTGCCAGCAGCTCGAGGCTCATTAAAGACAATGAGCAGTTCTTC	CASSSRLIKDNEQFF	few	15	TRBJ2-1	.	TRBV11-2
TGTGCCAGCCAGTATGGAAACACCATATATTTT	CASQYGNTIYF	.	11	TRBJ1-3	.	TRBV6-5
TGTGCCAGCAGCCTCAGGGTTAGCAATCAGCCCCAGCATTTT	CASSLRVSNQPQHF	once	14	TRBJ1-5	.	TRBV3-1/TRBV3-2
TGTGCCAGCAGTTCCAATCCTCCCGATGAGCAGTTCTTC	CASSSNPPDEQFF	.	13	TRBJ2-1	.	TRBV28
TGCGCCAGCAGCCAACAGGGACTAGCGGGAGCCCTTCCATACAATGAGCAGTTCTTC	CASSQQGLAGALPYNEQFF	once	19	TRBJ2-1	TRBD2	TRBV4-1
TGTGCCAGCAGTTTCGGGGGGCTCTCCTACGAGCAGTACTTC	CASSFGGLSYEQYF	.	14	TRBJ2-7	.	TRBV27
TGTGCCATCAGTAAGGAGGACAGGGGGCGCGTGTACACCGGGGAGCTGTTTTTT	CAISKEDRGRVYTGELFF	once	18	TRBJ2-2	TRBD1	TRBV10-3
TGTGCCAGCAGTTTTCCCGACGCCCTAGCCAAAAACATTCAGTACTTC	CASSFPDALAKNIQYF	.	16	TRBJ2-4	.	TRBV28
TGCGCCAGCAGCTATAGACTAGCGGGCTACGAGCAGTACTTC	CASSYRLAGYEQYF	few	14	TRBJ2-7	TRBD2	TRBV4-1
TGCGCCAGCACCCCCTTGGACAGGGTTGGCGAGCAGTACTTC	CASTPLDRVGEQYF	.	14	TRBJ2-7	TRBD1	TRBV5-1
TGCGCCAGCAGCCGGGGGTCTCAAGAGACCCAGTACTTC	CASSRGSQETQYF	.	13	TRBJ2-5	.	TRBV4-1
TGTGCCAGCAGTCGCCCTGGGACAGGGAATTCACCCCTCCACTTT	CASSRPGTGNSPLHF	few	15	TRBJ1-6	TRBD1	TRBV27
TGTGCCAGCAGTTTATCTCGGGTGGGAGGGCGGAGCACAGATACGCAGTATTTT	CASSLSRVGGRSTDTQYF	.	18	TRBJ2-3	TRBD2	TRBV27
TGTGCCAGCAGCCGTCTAGGGCACAATGAGCAGTTCTTC	CASSRLGHNEQFF	.	13	TRBJ2-1	.	TRBV7-8
TGTGCCAGCAGTTGGGGACAGGGGGCCCTGAACACTGAAGCTTTCTTT	CASSWGQGALNTEAFF	once	16	TRBJ1-1	TRBD1	TRBV28
TGTGCCAGTGGGCTAGTCTACAATGAGCAGTTCTTC	CASGLVYNEQFF	.	12	TRBJ2-1	.	TRBV19
TGTGCCAGCAAGGGTCAGCACAATGAGCAGTTCTTC	CASKGQHNEQFF	.	12	TRBJ2-1	.	TRBV25-1
TGCGCCAGCAGCCAAGTGGGAAGGGGTAGCGGGAGTTGGGCCTCTAGCACAGATACGCAGTATTTT	CASSQVGRGSGSWASSTDTQYF	.	22	TRBJ2-3	TRBD2	TRBV4-3
TGTGCCAGCAGCCCCCGCGGCTCCTATAATTCACCCCTCCACTTT	CASSPRGSYNSPLHF	once	15	TRBJ1-6	.	TRBV7-2
TGCGCCAGCAGTTTAGGACTAGGCCCCTACAATGAGCAGTTCTTC	CASSLGLGPYNEQFF	.	15	TRBJ2-1	TRBD2	TRBV23-1
TGTGCCAGCAGCCGGACAGGGGGCGAACCATCTGCTACGCAGTATTTT	CASSRTGGEPSATQYF	once	16	TRBJ2-3	TRBD1	TRBV7-9
TGTGCCAGCAAACCCCCTGGGGGGAGTCCAGATACGCAGTATTTT	CASKPPGGSPDTQYF	.	15	TRBJ2-3	.	TRBV28
TGTGCCAGCAGCAATATCGGAACCACCGGGGAGCTGTTTTTT	CASSNIGTTGELFF	.	14	TRBJ2-2	.	TRBV21-1
TGTGCCATCAGTGAGAGGGCGGGAGTGGCCTACGAGCAGTACTTC	CAISERAGVAYEQYF	.	15	TRBJ2-7	TRBD2	TRBV10-3
TGTGCCAGCAGCAAAGTGATACAGACAGGGATTATCCTCTATGGCTACACCTTC	CASSKVIQTGIILYGYTF	.	18	TRBJ1-2	.	TRBV21-1
TGTGCCAGCTATTCAGGGACCCTTAATGAAAAACTGTTTTTT	CASYSGTLNEKLFF	.	14	TRBJ1-4	.	TRBV28
TGTGCCAGCAGCGTAGCAAGTCGCGCCACAGATACGCAGTATTTT	CASSVASRATDTQYF	.	15	TRBJ2-3	.	TRBV9
TGTGCCAGCATCCTACGCGGGACTAGCGGGAGCAATGAGCAGTTCTTC	CASILRGTSGSNEQFF	.	16	TRBJ2-1	TRBD2	TRBV28
TGTGCCAGCAGCCTCGGCCTCGACGAGCAGTACTTC	CASSLGLDEQYF	.	12	TRBJ2-7	.	TRBV7-9
TGTGCCAGCAGCCGAGCGGGAGGGGGGCAAGAGACCCAGTACTTC	CASSRAGGGQETQYF	.	15	TRBJ2-5	TRBD2	TRBV6-5
TGTGCCAGCAGCCCCCCGCCAGTGACAGGGAGGAACTATGGCTACACCTTC	CASSPPPVTGRNYGYTF	once	17	TRBJ1-2	TRBD1	TRBV5-4
TGTGCCATCAGTGAGGGTGGGAGCTCCTACAATGAGCAGTTCTTC	CAISEGGSSYNEQFF	.	15	TRBJ2-1	.	TRBV10-3
TGTGCCAGCAGCCACAGCCACCCGACAGGGGCAGGTGCCTATGGCTACACCTTC	CASSHSHPTGAGAYGYTF	.	18	TRBJ1-2	TRBD1	TRBV6-2/TRBV6-3
TGTGCCAGCAGTCGACAGGGTGTGTACGAGCAGTACTTC	CASSRQGVYEQYF	.	13	TRBJ2-7	TRBD1	TRBV25-1
TGTGCCAGCAGTGCTCTAGCGGGAGGGCTTGGGCATGAGCAGTTCTTC	CASSALAGGLGHEQFF	once	16	TRBJ2-1	TRBD2	TRBV27
TGTGCCAGCTCACCACCGCCCAGGCTGAATTCACCCCTCCACTTT	CASSPPPRLNSPLHF	few	15	TRBJ1-6	.	TRBV18
TGTGCCAGCAGCTTATTGGGGGAAAACTACGAGCAGTACTTC	CASSLLGENYEQYF	.	14	TRBJ2-7	.	TRBV13
TGTGCCAGCAGTACCGCGGCTCTCGGGACCTACGAGCAGTACTTC	CASSTAALGTYEQYF	.	15	TRBJ2-7	.	TRBV13
TGTGCCAGCAGTGAAGCGCCTCTTTCTGGGGCCAACGTCCTGACTTTC	CASSEAPLSGANVLTF	.	16	TRBJ2-6	.	TRBV2